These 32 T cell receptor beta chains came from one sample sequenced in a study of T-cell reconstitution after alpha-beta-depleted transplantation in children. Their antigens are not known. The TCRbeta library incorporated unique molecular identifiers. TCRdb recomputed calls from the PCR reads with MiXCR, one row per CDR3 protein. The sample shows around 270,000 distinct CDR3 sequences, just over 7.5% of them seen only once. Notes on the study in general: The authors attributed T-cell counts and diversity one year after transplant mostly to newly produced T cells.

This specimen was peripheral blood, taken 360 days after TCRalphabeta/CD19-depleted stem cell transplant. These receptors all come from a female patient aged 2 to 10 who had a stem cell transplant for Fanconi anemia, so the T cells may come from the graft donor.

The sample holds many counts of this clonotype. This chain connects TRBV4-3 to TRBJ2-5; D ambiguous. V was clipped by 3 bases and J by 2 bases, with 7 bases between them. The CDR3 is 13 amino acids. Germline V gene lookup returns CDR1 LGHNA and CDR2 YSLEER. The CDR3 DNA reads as TGCGCCAGCAGCCAGAAGACTCAAGAGACCCAGTACTTC. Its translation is CASSQKTQETQYF.

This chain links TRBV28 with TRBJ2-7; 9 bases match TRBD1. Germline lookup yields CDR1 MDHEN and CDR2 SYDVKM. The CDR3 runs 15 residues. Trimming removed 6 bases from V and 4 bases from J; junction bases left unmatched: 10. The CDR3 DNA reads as TGTGCCAGCAGGGGGGGACAGGGAAAAGATTACGAGCAGTACGTC. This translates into CASRGGQGKDYEQYV.

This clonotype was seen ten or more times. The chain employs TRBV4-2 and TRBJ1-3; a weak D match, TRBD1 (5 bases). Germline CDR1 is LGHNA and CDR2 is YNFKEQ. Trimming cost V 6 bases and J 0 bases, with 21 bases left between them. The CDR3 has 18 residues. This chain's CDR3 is CASRPNRGTEDSGNTIYF. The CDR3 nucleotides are TGTGCCAGCAGACCCAACCGAGGGACGGAGGACTCTGGAAACACCATATATTTT.

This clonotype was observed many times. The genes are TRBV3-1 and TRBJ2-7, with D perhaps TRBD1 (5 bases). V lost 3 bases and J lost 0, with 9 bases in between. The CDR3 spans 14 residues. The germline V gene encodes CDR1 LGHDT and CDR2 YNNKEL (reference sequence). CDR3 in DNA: TGTGCCAGCAGCCAGACAGTGCTCTCCTACGAGCAGTACTTC. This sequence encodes CASSQTVLSYEQYF.

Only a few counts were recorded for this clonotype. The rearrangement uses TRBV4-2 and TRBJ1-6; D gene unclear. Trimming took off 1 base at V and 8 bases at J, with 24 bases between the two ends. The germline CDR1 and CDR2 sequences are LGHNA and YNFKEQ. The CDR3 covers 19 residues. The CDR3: CASSQVMVPNKDRDSPLHF. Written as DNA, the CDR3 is TGTGCCAGCAGCCAAGTCATGGTCCCGAACAAAGACCGGGATTCACCCCTCCACTTT.

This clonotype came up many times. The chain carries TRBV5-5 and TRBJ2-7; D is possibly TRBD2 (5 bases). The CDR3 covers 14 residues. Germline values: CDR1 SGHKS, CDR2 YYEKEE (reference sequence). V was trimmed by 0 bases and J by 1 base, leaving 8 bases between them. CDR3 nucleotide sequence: TGTGCCAGCAGCTTGGCGGGGAAGTCCTACGAGCAGTACTTC. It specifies CASSLAGKSYEQYF.

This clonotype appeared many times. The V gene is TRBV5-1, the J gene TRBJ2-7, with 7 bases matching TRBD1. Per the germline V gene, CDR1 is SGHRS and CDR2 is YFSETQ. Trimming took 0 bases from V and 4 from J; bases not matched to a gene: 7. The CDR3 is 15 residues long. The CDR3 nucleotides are TGCGCCAGCAGCTTGGCGAACAGGGGACAGTACGAGCAGTACTTC. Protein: CASSLANRGQYEQYF.

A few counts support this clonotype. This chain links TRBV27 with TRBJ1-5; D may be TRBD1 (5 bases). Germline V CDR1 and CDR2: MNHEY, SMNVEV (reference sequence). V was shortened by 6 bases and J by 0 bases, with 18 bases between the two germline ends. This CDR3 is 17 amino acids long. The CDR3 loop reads CASRPVGRIISNQPQHF. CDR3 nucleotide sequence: TGTGCCAGCAGACCAGTGGGACGGATTATTAGCAATCAGCCCCAGCATTTT.

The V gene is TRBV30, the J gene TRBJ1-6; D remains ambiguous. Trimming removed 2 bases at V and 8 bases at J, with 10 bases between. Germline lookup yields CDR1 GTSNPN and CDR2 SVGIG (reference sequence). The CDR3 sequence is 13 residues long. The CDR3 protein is CAWSPDTYSPLHF. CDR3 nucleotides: TGTGCCTGGAGTCCCGATACTTATTCACCCCTCCACTTT.

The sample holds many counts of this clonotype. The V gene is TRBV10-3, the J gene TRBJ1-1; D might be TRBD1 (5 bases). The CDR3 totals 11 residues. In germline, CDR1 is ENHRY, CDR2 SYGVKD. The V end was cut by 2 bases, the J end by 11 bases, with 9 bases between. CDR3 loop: CAISEDSWAFF. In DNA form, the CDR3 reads TGTGCCATCAGTGAGGACAGTTGGGCTTTCTTT.

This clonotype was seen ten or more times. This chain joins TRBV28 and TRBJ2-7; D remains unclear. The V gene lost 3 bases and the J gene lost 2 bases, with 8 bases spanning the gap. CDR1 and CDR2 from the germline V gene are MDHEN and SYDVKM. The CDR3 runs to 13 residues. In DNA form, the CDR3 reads TGTGCCAGCAGTTTTAGTGTGGCCTACGAGCAGTACTTC. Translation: CASSFSVAYEQYF.

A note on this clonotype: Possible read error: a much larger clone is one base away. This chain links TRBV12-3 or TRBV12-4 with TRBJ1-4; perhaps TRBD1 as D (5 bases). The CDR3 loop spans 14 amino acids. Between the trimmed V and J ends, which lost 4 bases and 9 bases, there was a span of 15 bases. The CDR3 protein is CASSWDRGNQKLFF. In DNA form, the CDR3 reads TGTGCCAGCAGTTGGGACCGGGGGAATCAAAAACTGTTTTTT.

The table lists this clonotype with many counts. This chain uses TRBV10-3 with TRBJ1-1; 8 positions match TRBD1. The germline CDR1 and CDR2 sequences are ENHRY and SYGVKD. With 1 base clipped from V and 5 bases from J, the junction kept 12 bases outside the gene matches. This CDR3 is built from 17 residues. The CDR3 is CAISEFPAQTGDTEAFF. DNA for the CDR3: TGTGCCATCAGTGAGTTCCCCGCGCAGACAGGGGATACTGAAGCTTTCTTT.

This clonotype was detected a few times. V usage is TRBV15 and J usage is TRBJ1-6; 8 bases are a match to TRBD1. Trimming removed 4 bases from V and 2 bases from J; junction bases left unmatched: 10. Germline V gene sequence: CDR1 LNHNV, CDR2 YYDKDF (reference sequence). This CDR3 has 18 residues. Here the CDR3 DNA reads TGTGCCACCAGCAAGCGATCAGGGGGCAGGACCTATAATTCACCCCTCCACTTT. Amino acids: CATSKRSGGRTYNSPLHF.

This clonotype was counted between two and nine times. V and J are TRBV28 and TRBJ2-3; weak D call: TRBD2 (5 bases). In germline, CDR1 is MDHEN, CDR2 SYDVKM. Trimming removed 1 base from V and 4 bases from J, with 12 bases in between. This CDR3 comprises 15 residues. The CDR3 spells CASSLSPSLADTQYF. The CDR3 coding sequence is TGTGCCAGCAGTTTATCCCCCTCACTAGCAGATACGCAGTATTTT.

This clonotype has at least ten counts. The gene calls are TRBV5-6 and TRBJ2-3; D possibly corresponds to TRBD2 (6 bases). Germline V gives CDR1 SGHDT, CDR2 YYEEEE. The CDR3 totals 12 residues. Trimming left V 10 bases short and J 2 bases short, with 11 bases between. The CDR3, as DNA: TGTGCCGTCGGGACTTTCACAGATACGCAGTATTTT. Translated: CAVGTFTDTQYF.

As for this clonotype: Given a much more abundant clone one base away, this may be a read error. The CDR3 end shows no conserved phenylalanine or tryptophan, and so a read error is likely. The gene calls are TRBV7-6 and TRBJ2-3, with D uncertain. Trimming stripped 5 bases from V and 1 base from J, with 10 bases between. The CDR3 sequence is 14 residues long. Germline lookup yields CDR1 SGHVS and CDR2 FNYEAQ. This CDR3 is CASSVGRGTDTQYI. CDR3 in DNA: TGTGCCAGCAGCGTGGGCCGGGGCACAGATACGCAGTATATT.

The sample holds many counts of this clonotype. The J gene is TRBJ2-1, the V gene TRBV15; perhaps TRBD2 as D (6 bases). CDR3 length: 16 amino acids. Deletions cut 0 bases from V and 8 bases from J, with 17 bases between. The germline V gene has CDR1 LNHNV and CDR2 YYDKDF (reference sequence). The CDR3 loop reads CATSRDDEGLSDEQFF. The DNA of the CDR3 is TGTGCCACCAGCAGAGATGACGAGGGACTCAGCGATGAGCAGTTCTTC.

The CDR3: CASSFTGRAGNEQFF. In DNA form, the CDR3 reads TGTGCCAGCAGCTTCACGGGGCGGGCCGGGAATGAGCAGTTCTTC. V is TRBV11-2 and J is TRBJ2-1, with D perhaps matching TRBD1 or TRBD2 (5 bases each). Trimming left V 3 bases short and J 7 bases short, with 16 bases between. Germline-derived CDR1 and CDR2 are SGHAT and FQNNGV. CDR3 length: 15 residues.

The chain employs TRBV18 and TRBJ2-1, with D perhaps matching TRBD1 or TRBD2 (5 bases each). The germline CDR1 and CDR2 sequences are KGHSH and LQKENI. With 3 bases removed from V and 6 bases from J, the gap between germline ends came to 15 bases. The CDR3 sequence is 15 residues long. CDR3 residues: CASSPRGHLGNEQFF. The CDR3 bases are TGTGCCAGCTCACCTCGGGGCCATCTGGGCAATGAGCAGTTCTTC.

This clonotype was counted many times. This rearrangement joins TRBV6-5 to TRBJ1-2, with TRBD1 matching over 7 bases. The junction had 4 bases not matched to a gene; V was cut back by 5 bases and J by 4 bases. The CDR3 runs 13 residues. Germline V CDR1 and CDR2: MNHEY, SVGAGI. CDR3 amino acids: CASSTGAGYGYTF. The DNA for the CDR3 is TGTGCCAGCAGTACAGGGGCCGGCTATGGCTACACCTTC.

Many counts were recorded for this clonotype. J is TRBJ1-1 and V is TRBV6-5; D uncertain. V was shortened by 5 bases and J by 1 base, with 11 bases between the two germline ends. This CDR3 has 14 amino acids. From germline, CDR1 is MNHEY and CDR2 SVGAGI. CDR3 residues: CASSPSAGNTEAFF. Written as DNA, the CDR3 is TGTGCCAGCAGTCCGTCGGCAGGGAACACTGAAGCTTTCTTT.

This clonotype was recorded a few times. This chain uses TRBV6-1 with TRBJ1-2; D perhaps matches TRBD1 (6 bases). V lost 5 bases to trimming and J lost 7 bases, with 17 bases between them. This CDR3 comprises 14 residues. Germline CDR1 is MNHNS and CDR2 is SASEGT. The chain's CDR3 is CASSKLGGLGGYTF. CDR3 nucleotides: TGTGCCAGCAGTAAACTAGGGGGGCTGGGTGGCTACACCTTC.

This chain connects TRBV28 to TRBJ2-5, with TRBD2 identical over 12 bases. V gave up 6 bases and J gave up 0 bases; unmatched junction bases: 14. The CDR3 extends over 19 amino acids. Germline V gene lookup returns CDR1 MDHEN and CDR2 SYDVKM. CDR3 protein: CASSPWGGLAGGYQETQYF. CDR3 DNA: TGTGCCAGCAGCCCCTGGGGTGGGCTAGCGGGGGGGTACCAAGAGACCCAGTACTTC.

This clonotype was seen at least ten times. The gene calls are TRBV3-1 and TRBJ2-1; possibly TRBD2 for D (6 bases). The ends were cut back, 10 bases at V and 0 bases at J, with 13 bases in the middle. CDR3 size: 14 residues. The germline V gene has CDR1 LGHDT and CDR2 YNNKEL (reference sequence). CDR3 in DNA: TGTGCCACCCACGGAGGGAACTCCTACAATGAGCAGTTCTTC. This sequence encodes CATHGGNSYNEQFF.

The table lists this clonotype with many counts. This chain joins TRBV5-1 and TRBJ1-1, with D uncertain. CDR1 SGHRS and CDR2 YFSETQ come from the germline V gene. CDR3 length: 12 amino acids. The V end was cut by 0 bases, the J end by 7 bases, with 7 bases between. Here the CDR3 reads CASSLVGLEAFF. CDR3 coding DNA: TGCGCCAGCAGCTTGGTAGGGCTTGAAGCTTTCTTT. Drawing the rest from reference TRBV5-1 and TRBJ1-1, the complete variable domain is KAGVTQTPRYLIKTRGQQVTLSCSPISGHRSVSWYQQTPGQGLQFLFEYFSETQRNKGNFPGRFSGRQFSNSRSEMNVSTLELGDSALYLCASSLVGLEAFFGQGTRLTVV.

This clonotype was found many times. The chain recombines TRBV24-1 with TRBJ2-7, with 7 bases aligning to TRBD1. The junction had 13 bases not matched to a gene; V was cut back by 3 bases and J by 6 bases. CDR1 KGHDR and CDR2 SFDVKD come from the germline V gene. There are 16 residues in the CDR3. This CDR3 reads CATSDPQGDPFGEQYF. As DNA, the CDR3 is TGTGCCACCAGTGATCCTCAGGGGGACCCTTTCGGCGAGCAGTACTTC.

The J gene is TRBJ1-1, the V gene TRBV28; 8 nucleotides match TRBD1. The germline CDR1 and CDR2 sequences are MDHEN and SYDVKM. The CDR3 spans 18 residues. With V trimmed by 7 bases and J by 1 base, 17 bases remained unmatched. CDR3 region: CASTFASGTGGRNTEAFF. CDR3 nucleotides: TGTGCCAGCACCTTTGCTTCCGGGACAGGAGGCAGGAACACTGAAGCTTTCTTT.

CDR3 DNA: TGCAGTGCTAGAACGGGACAGGGAATAGCCCGGCACAATGAGCAGTTCTTC. The encoded protein is CSARTGQGIARHNEQFF. The chain joins TRBV20-1 to TRBJ2-1; TRBD1 matches at 9 bases. Looked up from germline, CDR1 is DFQATT and CDR2 is SNEGSKA (reference sequence). This CDR3 spans 17 amino acids. J was trimmed by 5 bases and V by 2 bases; bases with no gene match: 13.

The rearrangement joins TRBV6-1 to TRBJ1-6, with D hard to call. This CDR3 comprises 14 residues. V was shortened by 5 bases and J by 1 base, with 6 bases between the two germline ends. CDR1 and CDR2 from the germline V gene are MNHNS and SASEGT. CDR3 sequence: CASSQQSYNSPLHF. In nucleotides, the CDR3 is TGTGCCAGCAGTCAACAGTCCTATAATTCACCCCTCCACTTT.

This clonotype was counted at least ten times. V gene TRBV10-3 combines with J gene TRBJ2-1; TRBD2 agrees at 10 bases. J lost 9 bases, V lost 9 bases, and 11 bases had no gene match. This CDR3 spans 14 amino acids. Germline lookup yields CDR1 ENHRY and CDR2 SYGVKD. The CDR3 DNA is TGTGCCATTTATAATAGCGGGGGGAAGGGTGAGCAGTTCTTC. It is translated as CAIYNSGGKGEQFF.

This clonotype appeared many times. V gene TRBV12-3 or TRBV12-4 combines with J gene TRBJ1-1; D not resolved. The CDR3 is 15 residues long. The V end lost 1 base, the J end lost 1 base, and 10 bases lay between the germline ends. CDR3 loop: CASSLVAGSNTEAFF. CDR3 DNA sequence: TGTGCCAGCAGTTTAGTGGCAGGCTCGAACACTGAAGCTTTCTTT.